The next 27 T cell receptor beta chains were all read from a single sample in a study of CD8 T cells in ankylosing spondylitis. TCRdb fed the 5' RACE reads into MiXCR, producing one record per CDR3 protein. Here the sample spans over 110,000 distinct CDR3 sequences, roughly 8% being singletons. Sequencing was performed on synovial fluid, either unsorted or a sorted T cell fraction (not recorded which). These receptors were taken from a male donor with ankylosing spondylitis.

This clonotype rates as medium-sized. The gene calls are TRBV4-3 and TRBJ2-3, with a possible D match to TRBD1 (5 bases). The germline gives CDR1 LGHNA, CDR2 YSLEER. V was shortened by 1 base and J by 2 bases, with 13 bases between the two germline ends. The CDR3 length is 16 residues. The CDR3 sequence is CASSQGLGRITDTQYF. In DNA form, the CDR3 reads TGCGCCAGCAGCCAAGGGTTGGGGCGGATCACAGATACGCAGTATTTT.

In the case of this clonotype: With a much larger clone just one base away, this may be a read error. The V call is TRBV20-1, the J call TRBJ2-7; 12 nucleotides align to TRBD2. Germline CDR1 and CDR2: DFQATT and SNEGSKA (reference sequence). V gave up 4 bases and J gave up 9 bases; unmatched junction bases: 10. CDR3 size: 14 residues. CDR3 residues: CSAISLAGGGRQYF. The DNA for the CDR3 is TGCAGTGCTATTTCCCTAGCGGGAGGGGGTCGGCAGTACTTC.

This clonotype was seen a few times. The chain is built from TRBV11-2 and TRBJ1-1; TRBD1 matches 11 bases. The CDR3 runs 14 residues. CDR1 is SGHAT, CDR2 FQNNGV, per germline. With V trimmed by 5 bases and J by 7 bases, 6 bases remained unmatched. The CDR3 sequence is CASSPDRGQGEAFF. The CDR3 bases are TGTGCCAGCAGCCCGGACAGGGGGCAAGGTGAAGCTTTCTTT. The full variable domain, its missing parts supplied by reference TRBV11-2 and TRBJ1-1, is EAGVAQSPRYKIIEKRQSVAFWCNPISGHATLYWYQQILGQGPKLLIQFQNNGVVDDSQLPKDRFSAERLKGVDSTLKIQPAKLEDSAVYLCASSPDRGQGEAFFGQGTRLTVV.

The chain uses TRBV29-1 and TRBJ2-5; D ambiguous. The CDR3 has 14 amino acids. Germline-derived CDR1 and CDR2 are SQVTM and ANQGSEA. V lost 2 bases, J lost 5 bases, and 15 bases lay in between. CDR3 region: CSVERWQKGETQYF. CDR3 bases: TGCAGCGTTGAAAGGTGGCAGAAAGGGGAGACCCAGTACTTC.

The chain recombines TRBV20-1 with TRBJ2-7; D might be TRBD1 or TRBD2, each matching 5 bases. V lost 8 bases and J lost 3, with 14 bases in between. From germline, CDR1 is DFQATT and CDR2 SNEGSKA (reference sequence). This CDR3 region has 12 residues. The DNA of the CDR3 is TGCAGTCCCCGGGACCGGCGCTACGAGCAGTACTTC. This sequence encodes CSPRDRRYEQYF.

This rearrangement joins TRBV7-2 to TRBJ2-2; 10 bases align to TRBD1. The CDR3 sequence is 16 residues long. Germline V gene lookup returns CDR1 SGHTA and CDR2 FQGNSA. The junction had 8 bases not matched to a gene; V was cut back by 5 bases and J by 5 bases. This chain's CDR3 is CASSRPGTGATGELFF. Here the CDR3 DNA reads TGTGCCAGCAGCCGTCCCGGGACAGGGGCGACCGGGGAGCTGTTTTTT.

This clonotype was seen more than once but under ten times. The chain combines TRBV7-2 with TRBJ2-7; possible D gene TRBD2, 5 bases. This CDR3 has 15 amino acids. Trimming shortened V by 5 bases and J by 2 bases, and 16 bases separated the two germline ends. From germline, CDR1 is SGHTA and CDR2 FQGNSA. For the CDR3, the DNA is TGTGCCAGCAGCCCCACCGGGCTAGCAACCTACGAGCAGTACTTC. Amino acids: CASSPTGLATYEQYF.

The sample holds a few counts of this clonotype. The V gene is TRBV7-6, the J gene TRBJ2-2; 8 nucleotides agree with TRBD2. The germline gives CDR1 SGHVS, CDR2 FNYEAQ. Losses at the gene ends were 5 bases for V and 4 bases for J; bases not matched to a gene: 6. The CDR3 length is 15 residues. Written as DNA, the CDR3 is TGTGCCAGCAGCCCGGGGGGGGCAAGCACCGGGGAGCTGTTTTTT. Its translation is CASSPGGASTGELFF.

The sample holds many counts of this clonotype. J is TRBJ1-2 and V is TRBV10-3; D gene ambiguous. The CDR3 is 15 amino acids. The germline gives CDR1 ENHRY, CDR2 SYGVKD. The V end lost 0 bases, the J end lost 0 bases, and 8 bases lay between the germline ends. CDR3 nucleotide sequence: TGTGCCATCAGTGAGTCACGAGAAGCTAACTATGGCTACACCTTC. This gives the protein CAISESREANYGYTF.

V gene TRBV4-2 combines with J gene TRBJ2-1, with TRBD2 identical over 7 bases. The germline CDR1 and CDR2 sequences are LGHNA and YNFKEQ. The CDR3 has 17 residues. With 4 bases clipped from V and 1 base from J, the junction kept 10 bases outside the gene matches. CDR3 in amino acids: CASSPGSAGWSYNEQFF. The CDR3 region has the DNA TGTGCCAGCAGCCCGGGCTCAGCGGGATGGTCCTACAATGAGCAGTTCTTC.

This clonotype has at least ten counts. This rearrangement joins TRBV7-2 to TRBJ1-6; no reliable D call. The CDR3 length is 13 residues. Germline loops: CDR1 SGHTA, CDR2 FQGNSA. V shed 3 bases and J shed 8 bases, with 8 bases lying between them. CDR3 sequence (DNA): TGTGCCAGCAGCTTCGTTCCGGATTCACCCCTCCACTTT. Its protein product is CASSFVPDSPLHF.

The chain joins TRBV4-2 to TRBJ2-1, with 9 bases fitting TRBD2. V lost 4 bases, J lost 5 bases, and 9 bases stayed unmatched. The CDR3 sequence is 16 residues long. Germline V gene sequence: CDR1 LGHNA, CDR2 YNFKEQ. The DNA of the CDR3 is TGTGCCAGCAGCCCTGGGGGCGGGAGGGGGGACAATGAGCAGTTCTTC. Translated, it gives CASSPGGGRGDNEQFF.

The table lists this clonotype with many counts. V is TRBV20-1 and J is TRBJ1-1, with D uncertain. CDR3 length: 11 residues. Trimming took 6 bases from V and 4 from J, leaving 9 bases between them. Germline V CDR1 and CDR2: DFQATT, SNEGSKA (reference sequence). The CDR3 protein is CSASDPTEAFF. The DNA of the CDR3 is TGCAGTGCCTCGGACCCCACTGAAGCTTTCTTT.

In this sample, this clonotype turned up a few times. The chain combines TRBV14 with TRBJ1-5; D call uncertain. The CDR3 totals 12 residues. Trimming left V 3 bases short and J 7 bases short, with 7 bases between. Germline CDR1 is SGHDN and CDR2 is FVKESK. Here the CDR3 reads CASSQENQPQHF. CDR3 nucleotide sequence: TGTGCCAGCAGCCAGGAAAACCAGCCCCAGCATTTT.

This clonotype was observed at least ten times. This rearrangement joins TRBV28 to TRBJ2-4; unclear D gene. The CDR3 spans 16 residues. Germline V gene data show CDR1 as MDHEN and CDR2 as SYDVKM. V was trimmed by 5 bases and J by 2 bases, leaving 16 bases between them. The CDR3 sequence is CASSRPVFLTKNIQYF. The CDR3, as DNA: TGTGCCAGCAGTCGCCCAGTGTTCCTTACCAAAAACATTCAGTACTTC.

This clonotype was seen a single time. CDR3 amino acids: CASSDQGADYEQYF. For the CDR3, the DNA is TGTGCCAGCAGTGATCAGGGGGCGGACTACGAGCAGTACTTC. The chain recombines TRBV2 with TRBJ2-7; 8 bases line up with TRBD1. This CDR3 contains 14 residues. The V segment lost 3 bases and the J segment 3 bases; nucleotides outside the gene matches: 4. The V gene's germline CDR1 is SNHLY and CDR2 FYNNEI.

The rearrangement joins TRBV7-8 to TRBJ2-5; D might be TRBD1 or TRBD2, each matching 7 bases. This CDR3 is built from 14 residues. V was pared by 7 bases and J by 5 bases, with 17 bases between. The germline V gene has CDR1 SGHVS and CDR2 FQNEAQ. The CDR3 sequence is CASNPGRGRETQYF. DNA of the CDR3: TGTGCCAGCAACCCGGGGAGGGGGCGGGAGACCCAGTACTTC.

The sample holds many counts of this clonotype. This chain connects TRBV20-1 to TRBJ2-6; no reliable D call. Per germline, CDR1 DFQATT and CDR2 SNEGSKA (reference sequence). The CDR3 runs 14 residues. V lost 6 bases and J lost 0, with 9 bases in between. CDR3 bases: TGCAGTGCGACAAGCAGCTCTGGGGCCAACGTCCTGACTTTC. It is translated as CSATSSSGANVLTF.

This clonotype occurred a few times. The rearrangement links TRBV7-9 to TRBJ2-3, with D perhaps TRBD2 (6 bases). CDR3 length equals 15 residues. CDR1 SEHNR and CDR2 FQNEAQ come from the germline V gene (reference sequence). Trimming took off 3 bases at V and 5 bases at J, with 15 bases between the two ends. CDR3 amino acids: CASSLLSGGEDTQYF. CDR3 coding DNA: TGTGCCAGCAGCTTGCTCAGCGGAGGGGAAGATACGCAGTATTTT.

The sample holds many counts of this clonotype. The chain uses TRBV7-2 and TRBJ1-5; maybe TRBD1 (5 bases). Germline CDR1 and CDR2: SGHTA and FQGNSA. The CDR3 spans 13 residues. V dropped 3 bases and J dropped 6 bases, with 9 bases sitting between them. In DNA form, the CDR3 reads TGTGCCAGCAGCTTTTTCGACAGTCAGCCCCAGCATTTT. Protein product: CASSFFDSQPQHF.

This clonotype was seen only a few times. The gene calls are TRBV29-1 and TRBJ2-7, with 11 bases lining up with TRBD1. Germline loops: CDR1 SQVTM, CDR2 ANQGSEA. CDR3 size: 15 residues. V lost 7 bases, J lost 2 bases, and 10 bases stayed unmatched. This chain's CDR3 is CSAVLPGQGAYEQYF. CDR3 bases: TGCAGCGCCGTCCTACCGGGACAGGGGGCCTACGAGCAGTACTTC.

This clonotype was observed at least ten times. The chain is built from TRBV6-6 and TRBJ2-2, with a weak D call TRBD2 (5 bases). Germline V CDR1 and CDR2: MNHNY, SVGAGI (reference sequence). V was pared by 10 bases and J by 1 base, with 10 bases between. This CDR3 has 13 residues. The CDR3, as DNA: TGTGCCATGAAAAGCGGGAACACCGGGGAGCTGTTTTTT. The encoded protein is CAMKSGNTGELFF.

This clonotype was picked up many times. V gene TRBV5-1 combines with J gene TRBJ2-7; D is undetermined. The CDR3 runs 13 residues. Germline CDR1 and CDR2: SGHRS and YFSETQ. V was cut by 0 bases and J by 7 bases, with 11 bases left in between. CDR3 residues: CASSLDAAREQYF. CDR3 coding DNA: TGCGCCAGCAGCTTGGACGCTGCGAGGGAGCAGTACTTC.

A few counts support this clonotype. The chain carries TRBV7-6 and TRBJ2-5; TRBD2 aligns across 13 bases. Germline CDR1 SGHVS, CDR2 FNYEAQ. Trimming at V came to 5 bases and at J to 5 bases, leaving 8 bases not matched to a gene. This CDR3 has 16 amino acids. In DNA form, the CDR3 reads TGTGCCAGCAGCCTCGGGACTAGCGGGGCAGGCGAGACCCAGTACTTC. Translating it yields CASSLGTSGAGETQYF.

There are a few counts of this clonotype. V and J are TRBV6-1 and TRBJ2-7; 7 nucleotides line up with TRBD1. Looked up from germline, CDR1 is MNHNS and CDR2 is SASEGT. This CDR3 comprises 16 residues. Losses at the gene ends were 6 bases for V and 1 base for J; bases not matched to a gene: 12. CDR3 sequence (DNA): TGTGCCAGCAGGGACAGGAATTGGCCAGGGTCCTACGAGCAGTACTTC. Protein: CASRDRNWPGSYEQYF.

This clonotype showed up just a few times. The rearrangement joins TRBV6-5 to TRBJ1-1, with D tentatively TRBD1 (6 bases). This CDR3 has 16 residues. V was clipped by 1 base and J by 4 bases, with 16 bases between them. Looked up from germline, CDR1 is MNHEY and CDR2 is SVGAGI. The CDR3 loop is CASSYYPGVGGTEAFF. The CDR3 coding sequence is TGTGCCAGCAGTTACTACCCAGGGGTGGGGGGCACTGAAGCTTTCTTT.

A few counts support this clonotype. The CDR3 loop is CASSLQRDTQYF. CDR3 DNA sequence: TGTGCCAGCAGCCTCCAGAGAGATACGCAGTATTTT. The chain uses TRBV14 and TRBJ2-3; no clear D. Trimming pared 4 bases from V and 5 bases from J, leaving 7 bases between. The CDR3 totals 12 residues. Germline assignment: CDR1 SGHDN and CDR2 FVKESK.